This TCR beta chain is drawn from a study of shared clonotypes between healthy human individuals (dated by TCRdb to 2018 to 2020). Regarding the study in general: The cohort comprised two women and a few men aged 18 to 49 years. For each donor, CD4 naive and CD4 memory were each given three plates, CD8 naive was given two plates, and CD8 memory was given one plate. The study deeply sequenced blood TCR repertoires of about 5 healthy adults to estimate repertoire size and the extent of clonotype sharing between individuals. To increase sequencing depth and limit assay-specific biases, TCR repertoire library preparation and sequencing were carried out by different laboratories using diverse techniques. Leukapheresis yielded between about 0.94 and 9 billion PBMCs per donor. The paper as a whole reports these results and caveats: When four donors were compared, the shared fraction of clonotypes was roughly 4.8% for naive CD4, 3.5% to 4% for naive CD8, more than 2% for memory CD4, and 0.3% to 0.5% for memory CD8. Only blood was sampled, and tissue TCR repertoires likely differ from those in blood. The genetic and exposure-history diversity represented was limited by the small number of donors. Clonotypes shared by all four sorted-subset donors showed higher generation probabilities than non-shared clonotypes. Even with the large sequencing depth, rarefaction of the sorted-subset datasets indicated that sequencing was incomplete. Based on pairwise subsampling, the degree of clonotype sharing among donors was expected to be affected by sequencing depth. Naive subsets generally had larger estimated clonotype richness than memory subsets.

Healthy HIV-negative adults with no recently reported acute infections or vaccinations were included as donors. Every donor was a Caucasian adult residing in Nashville, Tennessee, USA. Magnetic negative selection was used to enrich CD4+ T cells, after which naive cells were positively selected on CD45RA and the negative fraction became the memory subset. After blood collection by leukapheresis, PBMCs were isolated using Ficoll-Histopaque density gradient centrifugation and then cryopreserved in the vapor phase of liquid nitrogen. Purity and quantity of every magnetically sorted T cell population were checked by analytical flow cytometry. From each sorted fraction, genomic DNA was isolated and quantified by UV absorbance on a Nanodrop 2000c. Using the deep immunoSEQ assay, multiplex PCR amplified TCR CDR3 regions from genomic DNA. For each cell subset, the extracted genomic DNA was distributed evenly across all wells of several immunoSEQ 96-well plates, and each plate served as one replicate. For sorted subsets, each replicate PCR was loaded with 200 ng genomic DNA, equivalent to approximately 27,000 T cell genomes. The purified libraries were quantified using a Qubit 3.0 fluorometer, sized with a Bioanalyzer 2100, and then quantified again using the KAPA Library Quantification kit. Each immunoSEQ 96-well plate was sequenced on its own single-read 150-cycle Illumina NextSeq 550 flow cell. From the authors' description of their analysis: The immunoSEQ output contained only junctional sequences without quality scores, so filtering could not match that applied to full-length reads. Sequences were annotated with PyIR, a Python wrapper for IgBLAST v1.9, and V/J genes and CDR3 were assigned using IMGT germline references. Reads with weak V/J assignments (E-value above 1e-6), missing CDR3, stop codons, out-of-frame junctions, or ambiguous translated residues were removed. V3J clonotypes were defined as sequences sharing an identical inferred V gene, J gene, and CDR3 amino acid sequence. The percentage overlap between two repertoires was calculated by dividing the number of shared unique clonotypes by the size of the smaller repertoire. Three approaches were used to assess repertoire richness: RTK rarefaction, the Chao1 estimator, and Recon v2.1 estimates of unobserved clonotypes. Generation probabilities for all TCRbeta clonotypes obtained by the gDNA method from several donors were computed using OLGA. This immuneACCESS table, as held by TCRdb, lists in-frame sequences with V and J called but not all clones. Of the missing ones, under half trace to an unresolved V gene in checked studies; the others have no known cause. V and J calls and clone size come straight from that table; D and trimming were deduced from the DNA. This sample holds roughly 2 million clones; roughly 94% were observed only once. The top ten clonotypes cover more than 0.1% of the sample.

As regards this clone: It lacks a known antigen. No base quality values were provided; no much bigger clone lies one nucleotide off.

The sample comprised naive CD4+ T cells sorted from blood. In light of the paper, this sample's cell subset or site label describes: CD45RA+ positively selected. This clonotype originated in a young man in good health.

The CDR3 sequence is CAWTRGMNTEAFF. The bases are TGTGCCTGGACACGGGGCATGAACACTGAAGCTTTCTTT. This sequence uses TRBV30 and TRBJ1-1; a tentative D match to TRBD1 spans 5 bases. V is pared back by 4 bases and J by 0 bases, with 9 bases lying between the germline termini. The germline V gene (reference sequence) yields GTSNPN for CDR1 and SVGIG for CDR2. Reading from cysteine to phenylalanine, the CDR3 counts 13 amino acids. The kept DNA is CDR3 alone, 39 bases in frame from the first base. Reference TRBV30 and TRBJ1-1 genes cover what lies past the CDR3, so the full variable domain is SQTIHQWPATLVQPVGSPLSLECTVEGTSNPNLYWYRQAAGRGLQLLFYSVGIGQISSEVPQNLSASRPQDRQFILSSKKLLLSDSGFYLCAWTRGMNTEAFFGQGTRLTVV.